The rows below give T cell receptor beta chains drawn from one sample of a study of cytomegalovirus exposure and HLA in healthy donors. Assay: immunoSEQ multiplex PCR; the TCRdb copy retains only in-frame clones and omits some. The sample has fewer than 70,000 clones; the top ten hold about 4%. The source material was PBMCs. The receptors here all came from a woman younger than 30 in good health and CMV-seronegative. Both conserved end residues are part of each CDR3.

J gene,V gene,CDR3 protein
TRBJ1-3,TRBV5-1,CASSLGIGTTGNTIYF
TRBJ1-6,TRBV9,CASSPHHSSYNSPLHF
TRBJ2-3,TRBV29-1,CSVEEALADTQYF
TRBJ2-7,TRBV7-7,CASSPLAGGIYEQYF
TRBJ1-1,TRBV7-9,CASIPGQGASSEAFF
TRBJ2-7,TRBV18,CASSPGGQGRSPYEQYF
TRBJ1-4,TRBV9,CASSVGTRTNEKLFF
TRBJ2-3,TRBV5-1,CASSLDSGGSTDTQYF
TRBJ1-2,TRBV2,CASSEGGQYYGYTF
TRBJ2-5,TRBV5-4,CASSLLGHQETQYF
TRBJ2-1,TRBV12-5,CASGLLRPSNEQFF
TRBJ2-4,TRBV4-1,CASSQDFSGRDKNIQYF
TRBJ2-7,TRBV5-1,CASKAGGSYEQYF
TRBJ1-6,TRBV4-1,CASSPLGLRNSPLHF
TRBJ2-1,TRBV10-1,CASSSTGLAGIDEQFF
TRBJ1-5,TRBV19,CASSGTGVGQPQHF
TRBJ2-7,TRBV6-5,CASTRGGDSPYEQYF
TRBJ2-2,TRBV7-2,CASSLVRGGTGELFF
TRBJ2-2,TRBV6-5,CASSSYGSGELFF
TRBJ1-5,TRBV19,CASSNSDSSNQPQHF
TRBJ2-1,TRBV11-2,CASSTVLAGVYNEQFF
TRBJ2-5,TRBV19,CASSGQRGFLETQYF
TRBJ1-5,TRBV6-1,CASSPDRPRQPQHF
TRBJ2-2,TRBV5-6,CASSFLLAGGNTGELFF
TRBJ2-1,TRBV7-9,CASSPLGLAGSGQFF
TRBJ2-7,TRBV5-1,CASREEGTASYEQYF
TRBJ2-7,TRBV2,CASSEALRGDYEQYF
TRBJ1-1,TRBV10-2,CASSEYRGLRTEAFF
TRBJ1-4,TRBV19,CASSILGALFF
TRBJ1-5,TRBV6-5,CASSYSQASNQPQHF
TRBJ1-2,TRBV29-1,CSVDREGGNYGYTF
TRBJ2-2,TRBV4-1,CASSQSGQGAGELFF
TRBJ1-2,TRBV6-1,CASSPSAPGYTF
TRBJ2-1,TRBV18,CASSPPVRGGNEQFF
TRBJ1-5,TRBV19,CASTLTGAGNQPQHF
TRBJ2-1,TRBV6-1,CASSESLGTERSEQFF
TRBJ1-1,TRBV29-1,CSVWGTGEGDTEAFF
TRBJ2-7,TRBV5-4,CASSLDLTSKQYF
TRBJ2-7,TRBV6-1,CASSNRDSRRRQYF
TRBJ2-7,TRBV30,CAWTGTGGSYEQYF
TRBJ1-1,TRBV5-4,CASSLGPGEAFF
TRBJ1-1,TRBV5-1,CASTAGGRSNTEAFF
TRBJ1-1,TRBV30,CAADRKNTEAFF
TRBJ2-7,TRBV11-3,CASSLGGLAGREQYF
TRBJ1-2,TRBV30,CAWSDGPDPTF
TRBJ2-1,TRBV9,CASSVVLAAHNEQFF
TRBJ1-1,TRBV10-2,CASSQMVNTEAFF
TRBJ2-1,TRBV25-1,CASRGLAGSFDEQFF
TRBJ1-2,TRBV10-2,CASTEPTGVRGYTF
TRBJ1-1,TRBV25-1,CASSYPGTVTGTEAFF
TRBJ2-7,TRBV4-1,CASSRTGSYEQYF
TRBJ1-2,TRBV25-1,CATGRRTGELDTF
TRBJ2-2,TRBV25-1,CASTGTEGSGELFF
TRBJ2-5,TRBV2,CASSEPLEEPNF
TRBJ2-7,TRBV6-5,CASSYSGGFAYEQYF
TRBJ2-5,TRBV7-2,CASSQEIFGGGARETQYF
TRBJ2-7,TRBV25-1,CASSDPFRTEIYEQYF
TRBJ1-2,TRBV5-6,CASSGDRGRPSMDGYTF
TRBJ2-1,TRBV15,CATSRAGGYNEQFF
TRBJ2-1,TRBV7-8,CASSPRQGVANEQFF